Listed below are T cell receptor beta chains from one sample, sequenced in a study. MiXCR, applied by TCRdb to the 5' RACE reads, yields one record per CDR3 protein. The table has approximately 40,000 distinct CDR3 sequences, about 20% seen once. Sequencing was carried out using Tregs sorted from blood. These receptor sequences come from a female donor with breast cancer. The CDR3 runs from the conserved cysteine through the conserved F or W. D genes are given only for firm matches. Expanded clones get a size class; other rows say once, few or many, or leave the size out.

len,abundance,j_gene,d_gene,v_gene,CDR3nt,CDR3aa
15,many,TRBJ1-4,TRBD1,TRBV12-3/TRBV12-4,TGTGCCAGCAGTGTACGGACAGGAACTAATGAAAAACTGTTTTTT,CASSVRTGTNEKLFF
11,.,TRBJ2-1,.,TRBV12-3/TRBV12-4,TGTGCCAGCAGTTCCGAGAATGAGCAGTTCTTC,CASSSENEQFF
17,few,TRBJ1-2,.,TRBV29-1,TGCAGCGTTGAAGAGGGGGGACAAACCTCCCCTAACTATGGCTACACCTTC,CSVEEGGQTSPNYGYTF
14,.,TRBJ2-7,.,TRBV5-1,TGCACCAGCAGCTTGGTGTCCGGGGTCTACGAGCAGTACTTC,CTSSLVSGVYEQYF
17,.,TRBJ2-1,.,TRBV5-5,TGTGCCAGCAGCGGAAGTCGGGGGCGCGGTCGGCACAATGAGCAGTTCTTC,CASSGSRGRGRHNEQFF
9,.,TRBJ2-7,.,TRBV2,TGTGCCAGCGGCGCCGAGCAGTACTTC,CASGAEQYF
17,.,TRBJ2-1,TRBD2,TRBV6-5,TGTGCCAGCAGAAAAGGACTAGCGGGAGGGGGCTACAATGAGCAGTTCTTC,CASRKGLAGGGYNEQFF
15,.,TRBJ2-1,.,TRBV7-9,TGTGCCAGCAGTCCTGACTACCTACATCACAATGAGCAGTTCTTC,CASSPDYLHHNEQFF
14,.,TRBJ2-3,TRBD2,TRBV2,TGTGCCAGCAGTGATACTAGCGGGAGAGATACGCAGTATTTT,CASSDTSGRDTQYF
15,few,TRBJ2-1,TRBD2,TRBV28,TGTGCCAGCAGTCACACCGGGACTAAATACAATGAGCAGTTCTTC,CASSHTGTKYNEQFF
15,many,TRBJ2-1,TRBD1,TRBV20-1,TGCAGTGCTAGAGAGAGGACAGGGTATGGCGATGAGCAGTTCTTC,CSARERTGYGDEQFF
14,many,TRBJ2-1,TRBD1,TRBV5-5,TGTGCCAGCAGCTTGTATACAGGGGCCAATGAGCAGTTCTTC,CASSLYTGANEQFF
19,.,TRBJ2-5,.,TRBV5-5,TGTGCCAGCAGCTTGGAAGTGGGTAGCGCGGGCGTGGGCGAAGAGACCCAGTACTTC,CASSLEVGSAGVGEETQYF